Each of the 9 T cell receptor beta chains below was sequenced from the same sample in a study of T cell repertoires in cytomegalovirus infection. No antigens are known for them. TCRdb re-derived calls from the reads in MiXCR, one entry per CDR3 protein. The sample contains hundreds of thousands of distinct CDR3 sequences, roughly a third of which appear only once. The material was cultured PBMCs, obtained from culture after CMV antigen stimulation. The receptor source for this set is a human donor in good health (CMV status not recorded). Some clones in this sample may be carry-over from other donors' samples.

CDR3 in amino acids: CASSSSGRAIDEQFF. CDR3 DNA sequence: TGTGCCAGCAGTTCCAGCGGGAGGGCCATCGATGAGCAGTTCTTC. The chain employs TRBV2 and TRBJ2-1; 10 nucleotides line up with TRBD2. V shed 5 bases, J shed 8 bases, and the junction held 9 bases outside the gene matches. This CDR3 spans 15 amino acids. CDR1 and CDR2 (germline): SNHLY, FYNNEI.

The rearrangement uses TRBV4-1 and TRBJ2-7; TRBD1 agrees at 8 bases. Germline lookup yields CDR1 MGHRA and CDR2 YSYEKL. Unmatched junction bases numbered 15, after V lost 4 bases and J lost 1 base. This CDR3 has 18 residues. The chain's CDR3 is CASSLQFDRGGGSYEQYF. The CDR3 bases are TGCGCCAGCAGCCTCCAATTTGACAGGGGAGGAGGTTCCTACGAGCAGTACTTC.

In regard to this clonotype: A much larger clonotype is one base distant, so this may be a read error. The CDR3 sequence: CASSSSLPFRTDTQYF. CDR3 DNA sequence: TGTGCCAGCAGCTCCTCCCTCCCTTTTAGGACAGATACGCAGTATTTT. The rearrangement joins TRBV7-2 to TRBJ2-3; D not certain. Germline assignment: CDR1 SGHTA and CDR2 FQGNSA. V lost 4 bases and J 3 bases, leaving 17 bases between the germline ends. There are 16 residues in the CDR3.

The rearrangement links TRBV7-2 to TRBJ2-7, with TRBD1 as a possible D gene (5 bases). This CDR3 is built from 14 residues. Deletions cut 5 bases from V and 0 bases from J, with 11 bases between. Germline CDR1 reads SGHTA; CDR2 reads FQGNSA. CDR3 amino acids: CASSPGHLSYEQYF. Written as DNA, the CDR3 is TGTGCCAGCAGCCCCGGACACCTCTCCTACGAGCAGTACTTC.

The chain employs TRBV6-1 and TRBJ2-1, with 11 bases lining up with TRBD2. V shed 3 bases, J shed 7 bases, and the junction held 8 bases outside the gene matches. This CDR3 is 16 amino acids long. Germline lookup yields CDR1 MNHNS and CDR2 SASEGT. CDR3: CASSDRGLADRNEQFF. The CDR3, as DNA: TGTGCCAGCAGTGATAGGGGACTAGCGGATAGAAATGAGCAGTTCTTC.

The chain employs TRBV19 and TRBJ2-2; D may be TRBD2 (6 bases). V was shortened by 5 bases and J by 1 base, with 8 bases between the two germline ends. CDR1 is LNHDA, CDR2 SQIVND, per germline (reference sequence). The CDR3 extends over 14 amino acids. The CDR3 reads CASSGGLNTGELFF. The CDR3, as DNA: TGTGCCAGTAGTGGGGGACTGAACACCGGGGAGCTGTTTTTT.

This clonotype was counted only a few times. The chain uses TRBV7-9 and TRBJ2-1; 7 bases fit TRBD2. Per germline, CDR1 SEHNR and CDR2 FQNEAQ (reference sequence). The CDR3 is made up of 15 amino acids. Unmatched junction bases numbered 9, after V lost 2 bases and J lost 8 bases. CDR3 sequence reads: CASSLRPSGQDEQFF. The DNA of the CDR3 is TGTGCCAGCAGCTTACGGCCTAGCGGTCAGGATGAGCAGTTCTTC.

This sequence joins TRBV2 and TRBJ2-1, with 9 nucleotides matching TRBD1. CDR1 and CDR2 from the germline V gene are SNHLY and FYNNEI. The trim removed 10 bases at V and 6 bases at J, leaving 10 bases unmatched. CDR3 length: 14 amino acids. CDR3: CANDAGQGPNEQFF. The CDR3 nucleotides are TGTGCCAATGACGCGGGACAGGGTCCCAATGAGCAGTTCTTC.

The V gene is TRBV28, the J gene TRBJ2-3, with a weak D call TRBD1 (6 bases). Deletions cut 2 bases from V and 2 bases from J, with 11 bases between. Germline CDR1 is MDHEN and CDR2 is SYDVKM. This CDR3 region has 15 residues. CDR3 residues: CASSLGQPTTDTQYF. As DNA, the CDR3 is TGTGCCAGCAGTTTAGGACAGCCGACCACAGATACGCAGTATTTT.